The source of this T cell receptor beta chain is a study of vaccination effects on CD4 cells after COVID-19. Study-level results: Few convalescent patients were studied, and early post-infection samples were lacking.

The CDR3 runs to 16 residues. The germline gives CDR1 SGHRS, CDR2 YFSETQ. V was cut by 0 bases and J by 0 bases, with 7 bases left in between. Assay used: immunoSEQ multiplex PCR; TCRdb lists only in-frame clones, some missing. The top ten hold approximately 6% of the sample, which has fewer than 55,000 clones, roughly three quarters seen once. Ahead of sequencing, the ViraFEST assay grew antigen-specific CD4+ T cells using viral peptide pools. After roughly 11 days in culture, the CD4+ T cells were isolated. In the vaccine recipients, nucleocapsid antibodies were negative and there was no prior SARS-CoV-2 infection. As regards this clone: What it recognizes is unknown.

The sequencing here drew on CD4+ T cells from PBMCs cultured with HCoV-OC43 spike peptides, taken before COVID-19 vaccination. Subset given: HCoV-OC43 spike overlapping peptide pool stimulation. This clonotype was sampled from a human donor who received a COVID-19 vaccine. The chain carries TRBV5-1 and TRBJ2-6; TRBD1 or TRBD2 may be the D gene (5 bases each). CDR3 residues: CASSLVGTSGANVLTF. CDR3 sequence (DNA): TGCGCCAGCAGCTTGGTGGGGACCTCTGGGGCCAACGTCCTGACTTTC.